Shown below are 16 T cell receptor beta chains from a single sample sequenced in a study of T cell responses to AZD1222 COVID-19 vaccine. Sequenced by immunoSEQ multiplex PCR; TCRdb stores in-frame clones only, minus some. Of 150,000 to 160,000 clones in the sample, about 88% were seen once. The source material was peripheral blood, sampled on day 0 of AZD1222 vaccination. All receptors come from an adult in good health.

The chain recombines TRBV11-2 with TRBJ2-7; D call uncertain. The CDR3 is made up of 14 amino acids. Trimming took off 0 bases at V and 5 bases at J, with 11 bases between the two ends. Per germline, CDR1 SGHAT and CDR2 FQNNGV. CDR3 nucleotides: TGTGCCAGCAGCTTAGATCTCCCCCCGCACGAGCAGTACTTC. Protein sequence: CASSLDLPPHEQYF.

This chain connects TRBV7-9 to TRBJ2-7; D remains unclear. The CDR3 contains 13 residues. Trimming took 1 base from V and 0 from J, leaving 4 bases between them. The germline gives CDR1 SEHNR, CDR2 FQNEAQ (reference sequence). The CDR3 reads CASSLVSSYEQYF. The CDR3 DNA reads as TGTGCCAGCAGCTTAGTCAGCTCCTACGAGCAGTACTTC.

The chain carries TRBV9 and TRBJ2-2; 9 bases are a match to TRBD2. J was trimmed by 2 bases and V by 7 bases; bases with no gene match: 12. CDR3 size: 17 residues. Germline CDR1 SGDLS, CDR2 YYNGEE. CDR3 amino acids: CASPEYSSGDNTGELFF. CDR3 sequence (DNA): TGTGCCAGCCCAGAATACTCTAGCGGGGACAACACCGGGGAGCTGTTTTTT.

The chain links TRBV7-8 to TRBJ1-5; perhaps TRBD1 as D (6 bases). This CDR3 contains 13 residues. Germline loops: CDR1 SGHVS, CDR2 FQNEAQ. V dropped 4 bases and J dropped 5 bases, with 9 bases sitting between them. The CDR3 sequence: CASSSTGYQPQHF. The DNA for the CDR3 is TGTGCCAGCAGCTCAACAGGGTATCAGCCCCAGCATTTT.

CDR3 nucleotides: TGTGCCAGCAGCTGGGAGCCGGGGGGCGCGAACACCGGGGAGCTGTTTTTT. Encoded protein: CASSWEPGGANTGELFF. The rearrangement joins TRBV11-3 to TRBJ2-2, with a tentative D call TRBD2 (7 bases). Germline CDR1 is SGHNT and CDR2 is YENEEA. The CDR3 is made up of 17 amino acids. V lost 4 bases to trimming and J lost 0 bases, with 15 bases between them.

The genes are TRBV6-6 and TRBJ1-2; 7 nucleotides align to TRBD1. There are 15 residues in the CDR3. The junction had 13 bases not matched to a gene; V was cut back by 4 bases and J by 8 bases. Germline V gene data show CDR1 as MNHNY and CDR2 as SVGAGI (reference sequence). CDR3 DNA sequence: TGTGCCAGCAGTTCACCCCGGGACAGCCCGCGGGGCTACACCTTC. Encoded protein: CASSSPRDSPRGYTF.

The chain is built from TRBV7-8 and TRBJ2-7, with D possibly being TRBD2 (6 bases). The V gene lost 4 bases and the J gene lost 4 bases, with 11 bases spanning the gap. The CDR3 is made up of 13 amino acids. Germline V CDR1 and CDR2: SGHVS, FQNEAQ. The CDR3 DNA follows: TGTGCCAGCAGCTGGGGACTGAAGTACGAGCAGTACTTC. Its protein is CASSWGLKYEQYF. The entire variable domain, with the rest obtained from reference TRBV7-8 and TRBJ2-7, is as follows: GAGVSQSPRYKVAKRGQDVALRCDPISGHVSLFWYQQALGQGPEFLTYFQNEAQLDKSGLPSDRFFAERPEGSVSTLKIQRTQQEDSAVYLCASSWGLKYEQYFGPGTRLTVT.

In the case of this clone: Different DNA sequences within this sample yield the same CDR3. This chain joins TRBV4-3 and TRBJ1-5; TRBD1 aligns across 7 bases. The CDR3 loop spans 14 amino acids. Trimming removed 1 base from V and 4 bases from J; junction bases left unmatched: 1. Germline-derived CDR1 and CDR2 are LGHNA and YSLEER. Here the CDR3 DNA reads TGCGCCAGCAGCCAAGGACAGGGAAATCAGCCCCAGCATTTT. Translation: CASSQGQGNQPQHF.

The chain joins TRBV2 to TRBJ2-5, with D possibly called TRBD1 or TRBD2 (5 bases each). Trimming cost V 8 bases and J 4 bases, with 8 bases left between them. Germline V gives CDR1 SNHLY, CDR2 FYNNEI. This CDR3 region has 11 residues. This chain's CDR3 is CASGTPETQYF. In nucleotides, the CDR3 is TGTGCCAGCGGGACGCCAGAGACCCAGTACTTC.

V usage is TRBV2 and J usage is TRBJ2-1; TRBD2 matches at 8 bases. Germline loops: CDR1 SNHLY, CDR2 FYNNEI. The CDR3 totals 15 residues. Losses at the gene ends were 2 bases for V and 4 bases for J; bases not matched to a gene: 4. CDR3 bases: TGTGCCAGCAGTGAAAGTGGGACTAGTTACAATGAGCAGTTCTTC. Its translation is CASSESGTSYNEQFF.

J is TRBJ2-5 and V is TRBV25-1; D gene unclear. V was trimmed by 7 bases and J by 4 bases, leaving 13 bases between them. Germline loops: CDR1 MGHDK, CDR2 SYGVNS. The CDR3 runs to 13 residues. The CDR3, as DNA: TGTGCCAGCAATCGACGGAGTGGAGAGACCCAGTACTTC. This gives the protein CASNRRSGETQYF.

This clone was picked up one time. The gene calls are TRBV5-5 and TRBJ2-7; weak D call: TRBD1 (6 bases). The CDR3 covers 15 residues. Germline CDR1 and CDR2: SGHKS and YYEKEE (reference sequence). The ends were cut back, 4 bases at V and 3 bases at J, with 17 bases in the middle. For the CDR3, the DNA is TGTGCCAGCAGCCTCTGGGGTGGGGGCGGCTACGAGCAGTACTTC. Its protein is CASSLWGGGGYEQYF.

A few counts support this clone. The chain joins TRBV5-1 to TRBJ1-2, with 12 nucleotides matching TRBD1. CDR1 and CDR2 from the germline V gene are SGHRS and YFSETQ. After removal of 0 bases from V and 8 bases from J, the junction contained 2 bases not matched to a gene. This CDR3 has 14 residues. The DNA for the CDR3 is TGCGCCAGCAGCTTGGCGGGACAGGGGGCGGGCTACACCTTC. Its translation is CASSLAGQGAGYTF.

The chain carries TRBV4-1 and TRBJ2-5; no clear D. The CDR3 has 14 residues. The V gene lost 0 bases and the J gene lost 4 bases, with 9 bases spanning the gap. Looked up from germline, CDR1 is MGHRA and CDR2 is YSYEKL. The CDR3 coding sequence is TGCGCCAGCAGCCAAGAGGCCGTCCCAGAGACCCAGTACTTC. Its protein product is CASSQEAVPETQYF.

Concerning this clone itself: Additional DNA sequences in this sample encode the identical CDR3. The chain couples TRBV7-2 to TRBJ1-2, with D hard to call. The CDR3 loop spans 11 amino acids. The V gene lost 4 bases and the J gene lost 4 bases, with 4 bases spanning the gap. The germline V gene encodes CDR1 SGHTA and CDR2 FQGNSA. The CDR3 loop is CASSWSYGYTF. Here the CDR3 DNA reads TGTGCCAGCAGCTGGAGCTATGGCTACACCTTC.

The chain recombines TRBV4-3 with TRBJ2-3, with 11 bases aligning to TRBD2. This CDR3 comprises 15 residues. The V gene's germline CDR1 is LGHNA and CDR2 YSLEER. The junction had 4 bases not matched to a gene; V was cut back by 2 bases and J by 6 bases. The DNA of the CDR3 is TGCGCCAGCAGCCAATATAGCGGGGGGGCGGATACGCAGTATTTT. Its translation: CASSQYSGGADTQYF.